This T cell receptor (beta chain) appears in the sequencing data of a study of monozygotic twins with inflammatory bowel disease. This CDR3 is built from 16 residues. Germline V gives CDR1 LGHNA, CDR2 YNFKEQ. About this clonotype itself: As yet, its antigen is unknown.

UMIs that included a 6-nucleotide sample barcode were added by template switching, which took place during cDNA synthesis. TCRdb derives one entry per CDR3 protein from the 5' RACE reads, leaving out DNA. The sample table sets out approximately 340,000 distinct CDR3 sequences. Study-level results: The co-twins with IBD showed lower TCRbeta diversity (inverse Simpson) than their healthy siblings. Fewer shared clonotypes with others were found in IBD patients than in healthy twins, especially with disease activity. Evidence failed to back one strong IBD-linked signal or clonotype.

The sequencing input was blood. This sequence originates from a human donor with ulcerative colitis or Crohn's disease, or a healthy co-twin of an affected twin (not recorded which). The rearrangement links TRBV4-2 to TRBJ2-1. This CDR3 is CASRGWREASYNEQFF.